This T cell receptor (beta chain) was retrieved from a study of blood T cell repertoires in COVID-19. Some clones are missing from TCRdb's copy, which holds only in-frame ones; the method was immunoSEQ multiplex PCR. The sample has roughly 220,000 clones, around 83% seen once. Sequenced input: PBMCs or T cells enriched from blood (not recorded which). This TCR derives from a woman aged 40 to 50 who had recovered from COVID-19.

Written as DNA, the CDR3 is TGTGCCAGCCGGGAGACAGCGACATATGGCTACACCTTC. It yields the protein CASRETATYGYTF. The chain couples TRBV28 to TRBJ1-2; D is perhaps TRBD1 (5 bases). The V end was cut by 8 bases, the J end by 5 bases, with 15 bases between. Germline V gene data show CDR1 as MDHEN and CDR2 as SYDVKM. This CDR3 spans 13 amino acids.